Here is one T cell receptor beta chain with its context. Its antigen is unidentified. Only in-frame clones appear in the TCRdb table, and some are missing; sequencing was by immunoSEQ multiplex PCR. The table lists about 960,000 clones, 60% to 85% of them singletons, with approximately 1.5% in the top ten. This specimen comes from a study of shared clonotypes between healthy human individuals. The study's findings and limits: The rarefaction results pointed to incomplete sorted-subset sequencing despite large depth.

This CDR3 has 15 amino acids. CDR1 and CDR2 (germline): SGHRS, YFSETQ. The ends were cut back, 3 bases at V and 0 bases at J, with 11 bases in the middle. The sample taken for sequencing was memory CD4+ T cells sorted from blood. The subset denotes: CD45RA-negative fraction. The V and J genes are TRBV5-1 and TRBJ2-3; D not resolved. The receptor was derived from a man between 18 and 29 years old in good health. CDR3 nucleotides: TGCGCCAGCAGCTCATACAGCTCTAGCACAGATACGCAGTATTTT. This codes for CASSSYSSSTDTQYF. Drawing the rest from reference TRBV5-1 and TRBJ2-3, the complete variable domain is KAGVTQTPRYLIKTRGQQVTLSCSPISGHRSVSWYQQTPGQGLQFLFEYFSETQRNKGNFPGRFSGRQFSNSRSEMNVSTLELGDSALYLCASSSYSSSTDTQYFGPGTRLTVL.